The TCR beta chain under discussion was sequenced for a study of T cell responses to AZD1222 COVID-19 vaccine. Study overall: Pooled together were second doses at about 4 or about 12 weeks. Study results and caveats: As reported, nearly half of all spike-specific TCRs target variant regions that are unmutated. Researchers took repertoire samples only after the peak T cell response had come. The sample set comprised mostly white British donors with more females, and clonal diversity was possibly underestimated.

Trimming took 4 bases from V and 3 from J, leaving 11 bases between them. CDR3 length: 14 residues. Germline values: CDR1 SGHRS, CDR2 YFSETQ. On this clone: Its antigen remains unidentified.

Data came from immunoSEQ multiplex PCR; TCRdb stores just in-frame clones and leaves some out. The data hold approximately 140,000 clones, with around 94% observed a single time. The sequence was collected from an adult in good health. V usage is TRBV5-1 and J usage is TRBJ2-1; D not certain. The material sequenced was peripheral blood, taken on day 0 of AZD1222 vaccination. DNA of the CDR3: TGCGCCAGCAGCCCCGTCGGCCTCTACAATGAGCAGTTCTTC. It codes for CASSPVGLYNEQFF. Drawing the rest from reference TRBV5-1 and TRBJ2-1, the complete variable domain is KAGVTQTPRYLIKTRGQQVTLSCSPISGHRSVSWYQQTPGQGLQFLFEYFSETQRNKGNFPGRFSGRQFSNSRSEMNVSTLELGDSALYLCASSPVGLYNEQFFGPGTRLTVL.